A single sample is the source of the 18 T cell receptor beta chains below, sequenced in a study of cytomegalovirus exposure and HLA in healthy donors. The PCR employed 60 Vbeta primers together with 13 Jbeta primers. Repertoires were generated with immunoSEQ multiplex PCR, while TCRdb's copy carries only in-frame clones and drops some. The repertoire holds approximately 120,000 clones, with 60% to 85% as singletons. The sequenced material came from PBMCs. All receptors come from a man aged 30 to 45 in good health and CMV-seronegative.

The chain employs TRBV4-3 and TRBJ2-2; 12 bases are a match to TRBD2. The germline gives CDR1 LGHNA, CDR2 YSLEER. Losses at the gene ends were 4 bases for V and 2 bases for J; bases not matched to a gene: 5. The CDR3 has 17 residues. CDR3: CASSRTSGGPNTGELFF. The CDR3 nucleotides are TGCGCCAGCAGCCGAACTAGCGGGGGGCCAAACACCGGGGAGCTGTTTTTT.

V gene TRBV7-2 combines with J gene TRBJ2-3; 8 positions agree with TRBD2. Trimming cost V 5 bases and J 7 bases; bases outside gene matches: 14. This CDR3 has 16 residues. The germline gives CDR1 SGHTA, CDR2 FQGNSA. The CDR3 DNA sequence: TGTGCCAGCAGCCCCCGAGAGGTAGCGGGGAGGTATACGCAGTATTTT. Its translation is CASSPREVAGRYTQYF.

V gene TRBV6-4 combines with J gene TRBJ2-1; 11 positions agree with TRBD2. The CDR3 has 17 residues. Germline V lookup: CDR1 MRHNA, CDR2 SNTAGT. Germline trimming cut 5 bases from V and 7 bases from J; bases unmatched to any gene: 13. The CDR3 region is CASSTEALAGGGNEQFF. For the CDR3, the DNA is TGTGCCAGCAGTACGGAAGCCCTAGCGGGGGGCGGGAATGAGCAGTTCTTC.

This chain uses TRBV7-2 with TRBJ1-2, with 10 bases matching TRBD1. Per germline, CDR1 SGHTA and CDR2 FQGNSA. J was trimmed by 8 bases and V by 4 bases; bases with no gene match: 7. The CDR3 extends over 14 amino acids. The CDR3 nucleotides are TGTGCCAGCAGCTCCGGACAGGGGGAGAGGGGCTACACCTTC. It is translated as CASSSGQGERGYTF.

This chain joins TRBV20-1 and TRBJ2-5; D gene uncertain. The last part of the DNA fits TRBJ2-7 better; the J call may be wrong. The CDR3 is 10 residues long. The germline gives CDR1 DFQATT, CDR2 SNEGSKA (reference sequence). CDR3 in DNA: TGCAGTGCTAGTCCTTACGAGCAGTACTTC. Protein product: CSASPYEQYF.

The table lists this clone with a count of one. The chain has TRBV11-2 and TRBJ1-1, with D possibly TRBD1 on 5 matching bases. There are 14 residues in the CDR3. CDR1 and CDR2 from the germline V gene are SGHAT and FQNNGV. V shed 1 base and J shed 5 bases, with 11 bases lying between them. The CDR3 sequence is CASSLVPGPTEAFF. The CDR3 bases are TGTGCCAGCAGCTTAGTTCCAGGGCCAACTGAAGCTTTCTTT.

Remarks on this clone: One junction end disagrees with the germline gene, perhaps due to a read error. V usage is TRBV7-9 and J usage is TRBJ1-2; D call uncertain. The CDR3 is 12 residues long. From germline, CDR1 is SEHNR and CDR2 FQNEAQ (reference sequence). As DNA, the CDR3 is TGTTCCAGCAGCTTCAAAAACTATGGCTACACCTTC. It codes for CSSSFKNYGYTF.

This rearrangement joins TRBV9 to TRBJ1-2; perhaps TRBD1 as D (6 bases). There are 14 residues in the CDR3. Germline CDR1 reads SGDLS; CDR2 reads YYNGEE. Deletions cut 4 bases from V and 4 bases from J, with 14 bases between. The CDR3 bases are TGTGCCAGCAGCAGTCAAACAGGGTCCTATGGCTACACCTTC. Translated: CASSSQTGSYGYTF. The whole variable domain, remainder taken from reference TRBV9 and TRBJ1-2, is DSGVTQTPKHLITATGQRVTLRCSPRSGDLSVYWYQQSLDQGLQFLIQYYNGEERAKGNILERFSAQQFPDLHSELNLSSLELGDSALYFCASSSQTGSYGYTFGSGTRLTVV.

The genes are TRBV4-1 and TRBJ1-2; TRBD1 might be the D (5 bases). The V end lost 2 bases, the J end lost 4 bases, and 17 bases lay between the germline ends. Germline V gene lookup returns CDR1 MGHRA and CDR2 YSYEKL. The CDR3 spans 16 residues. The CDR3 is CASSQPLRAGPYGYTF. The CDR3 region has the DNA TGCGCCAGCAGCCAACCCCTCCGAGCAGGGCCCTATGGCTACACCTTC.

This clone has only a few counts. The rearrangement joins TRBV27 to TRBJ2-7, with 7 bases identical to TRBD1. J gave up 3 bases and V 0 bases, and 2 bases lay outside the gene matches. CDR1 and CDR2 (germline): MNHEY, SMNVEV (reference sequence). The CDR3 is 14 residues long. The CDR3 region is CASSLSNRGYEQYF. DNA of the CDR3: TGTGCCAGCAGTTTATCGAACAGGGGCTACGAGCAGTACTTC.

This chain connects TRBV7-9 to TRBJ2-7; 8 bases are a match to TRBD1. The CDR3 consists of 19 residues. V lost 4 bases, J lost 0 bases, and 17 bases stayed unmatched. Germline loops: CDR1 SEHNR, CDR2 FQNEAQ (reference sequence). DNA for the CDR3: TGTGCCAGCAGCTGTGGACAGGGATTCTTACCTCGCAGCTCCTACGAGCAGTACTTC. Its protein is CASSCGQGFLPRSSYEQYF.

The chain joins TRBV6-5 to TRBJ1-6; no definite D call. Trimming cost V 6 bases and J 9 bases, with 9 bases left between them. This CDR3 contains 12 residues. Germline V CDR1 and CDR2: MNHEY, SVGAGI. The CDR3 region is CASRGDISPLHF. CDR3 nucleotide sequence: TGTGCCAGCAGGGGCGACATTTCACCCCTCCACTTT.

This chain links TRBV5-4 with TRBJ1-4, with TRBD1 matching over 8 bases. Trimming cost V 3 bases and J 3 bases; bases outside gene matches: 10. The germline V gene has CDR1 SGHNT and CDR2 YYREEE (reference sequence). The CDR3 covers 17 residues. The CDR3 is CASSSLSRGRSNEKLFF. DNA for the CDR3: TGTGCCAGCAGCTCTCTATCCAGGGGGCGTTCTAATGAAAAACTGTTTTTT.

The genes are TRBV19 and TRBJ1-5, with D possibly being TRBD1 (6 bases). This CDR3 is built from 13 residues. Germline values: CDR1 LNHDA, CDR2 SQIVND (reference sequence). Trimming stripped 9 bases from V and 3 bases from J, with 12 bases between. The CDR3 DNA sequence: TGTGCCAGCCGACAGGTACTCAATCAGCCCCAGCATTTT. This codes for CASRQVLNQPQHF. Supplemented by reference TRBV19 and TRBJ1-5, the full variable domain reads DGGITQSPKYLFRKEGQNVTLSCEQNLNHDAMYWYRQDPGQGLRLIYYSQIVNDFQKGDIAEGYSVSREKKESFPLTVTSAQKNPTAFYLCASRQVLNQPQHFGDGTRLSIL.

CDR3 in DNA: TGTGCCAGCAGCTGGACAGGGGGCTCCAATCAGCCCCAGCATTTT. Its protein product is CASSWTGGSNQPQHF. The V call is TRBV6-1, the J call TRBJ1-5, with 11 bases lining up with TRBD1. CDR3 length: 15 residues. The trim removed 6 bases at V and 3 bases at J, leaving 4 bases unmatched. Germline V gene data show CDR1 as MNHNS and CDR2 as SASEGT.

V usage is TRBV25-1 and J usage is TRBJ1-2, with 8 bases that match TRBD1. Germline V gene lookup returns CDR1 MGHDK and CDR2 SYGVNS. V was pared by 3 bases and J by 5 bases, with 14 bases of the junction left unmatched. CDR3 length: 17 amino acids. CDR3 DNA sequence: TGTGCCAGCAGTGAGCATCCAGCCAGGGGGCTGAGGTATGGCTACACCTTC. It translates to CASSEHPARGLRYGYTF.

The chain carries TRBV10-3 and TRBJ2-1; 7 bases align to TRBD2. The CDR3 is 16 amino acids. The V gene end was trimmed by 0 bases and the J gene end by 6 bases; junction bases not matched to a gene: 8. CDR1 is ENHRY, CDR2 SYGVKD, per germline. The CDR3 DNA reads as TGTGCCATCAGTGAGTCCAACAGACTAGCAGGCAATGAGCAGTTCTTC. Translation: CAISESNRLAGNEQFF.

V and J are TRBV4-1 and TRBJ2-3, with D possibly being TRBD1 (6 bases). Germline V lookup: CDR1 MGHRA, CDR2 YSYEKL. The germline V and J ends were trimmed by 2 bases and 1 base, with 16 bases remaining between them. CDR3 length: 17 residues. The CDR3 DNA reads as TGCGCCAGCAGCCAACCAAAGGACAGCCACCGCACAGATACGCAGTATTTT. Translated: CASSQPKDSHRTDTQYF.